This T cell receptor beta chain was recorded in a study of cytomegalovirus exposure and HLA in healthy donors. Germline values: CDR1 SGHRS, CDR2 YFSETQ. With 1 base removed from V and 5 bases from J, the gap between germline ends came to 10 bases. CDR3 length equals 13 residues. In the case of this clone: Its antigen is unknown.

Donors counted as nominally healthy when sampled, yet unrecorded immune exposures were likely. Findings and limits, study-wide: CMV serostatus was the only immune exposure information that was available.

The PCR contained 60 Vbeta and 13 Jbeta primers. Per the original data handling: In a later analysis, the count reached tens of millions of unique TCR beta chains, with roughly 12 million shared. TCRdb's copy holds only in-frame clones and misses some; the assay was immunoSEQ multiplex PCR. The V and J calls and clone size come from that table; D and trimming were worked out from the DNA. The data hold fewer than 250,000 clones, with 81% observed a single time. Sequencing was done on a sample of PBMCs. J is TRBJ2-7 and V is TRBV5-1; D is possibly TRBD1 (6 bases). This TCR was sampled from a man younger than 30 in good health and CMV-seronegative. The CDR3 sequence is CASSLTGNHEQYF. For the CDR3, the DNA is TGCGCCAGCAGCTTGACAGGGAACCACGAGCAGTACTTC.